Each of the 5 T cell receptor beta chains below was sequenced from the same sample in a study of blood T cell repertoires in COVID-19. Profiling relied on immunoSEQ multiplex PCR, and the TCRdb table lists in-frame clones only, not all of them. The sample consists of 120,000 to 150,000 clones, roughly 85% of them appearing once. Sequencing was carried out using peripheral blood. The receptors here all came from a human donor with acute or convalescent COVID-19. The donor label of this sample is uncertain.

The DNA of the CDR3 is TGTGCCAGCAGCCTCGGGAGGACTGCTACTGGAAACACCATATATTTT. This codes for CASSLGRTATGNTIYF. The chain recombines TRBV7-9 with TRBJ1-3; D ambiguous. Trimming took off 5 bases at V and 2 bases at J, with 16 bases between the two ends. Looked up from germline, CDR1 is SEHNR and CDR2 is FQNEAQ (reference sequence). The length of the CDR3 is 16 residues.

The V and J genes are TRBV28 and TRBJ2-3; TRBD2 agrees at 9 bases. Germline V lookup: CDR1 MDHEN, CDR2 SYDVKM. CDR3 length equals 16 residues. Germline trimming cut 4 bases from V and 0 bases from J; bases unmatched to any gene: 5. The CDR3 region has the DNA TGTGCCAGCAGTTCTCAGCGGGGGGTTAGCACAGATACGCAGTATTTT. As protein: CASSSQRGVSTDTQYF.

The gene calls are TRBV19 and TRBJ2-3; 8 bases line up with TRBD1. Germline assignment: CDR1 LNHDA and CDR2 SQIVND (reference sequence). J lost 6 bases, V lost 3 bases, and 17 bases had no gene match. The CDR3 is 18 amino acids. CDR3 DNA: TGTGCCAGTAGTATTATAGTGTACCGGACAGGGCAATCGGATACGCAGTATTTT. Translating it yields CASSIIVYRTGQSDTQYF.

This clone was found a few times. The chain has TRBV30 and TRBJ1-5, with 8 positions matching TRBD1. CDR3 length: 15 residues. Trimming removed 1 base from V and 2 bases from J; junction bases left unmatched: 4. CDR1 and CDR2 (germline): GTSNPN, SVGIG (reference sequence). CDR3 in DNA: TGTGCCTGGAGTGCCTCGGGACAGGGCAATCAGCCCCAGCATTTT. The encoded protein is CAWSASGQGNQPQHF.

The chain has TRBV5-1 and TRBJ1-1; 7 bases are a match to TRBD1. From germline, CDR1 is SGHRS and CDR2 YFSETQ. The CDR3 runs to 14 residues. Trimming took 3 bases from V and 11 from J; bases not matched to a gene: 13. CDR3 DNA: TGCGCCAGCAGCTCCGAACGGCTGACAGGGCGGGCTTTCTTT. Its protein product is CASSSERLTGRAFF.